Listed below are T cell receptor beta chains from one sample, sequenced in a study of shared clonotypes between healthy human individuals. The protocol was immunoSEQ multiplex PCR, while the TCRdb copy is restricted to in-frame clones and leaves out a portion. The sample consists of 450,000 to 700,000 clones, 95% to 96% of them appearing once. Sequenced material: naive CD8+ T cells sorted from blood. These receptors originate from a woman in her twenties or thirties in good health. CDR3s include the opening cysteine and the closing phenylalanine or tryptophan. Fields, in order: clone size, J gene, V gene, D gene, CDR3 DNA, CDR3 protein. D genes are given only for firm matches. Clone size appears in some rows only: once, few, many, or a class for an expanded clone.

size: .; J: TRBJ2-3; V: TRBV4-1; D: .; DNA: TGCGCCAGCAGCCACACGCGTGGGACTAGCACAGATACGCAGTATTTT; CDR3: CASSHTRGTSTDTQYF
size: .; J: TRBJ2-7; V: TRBV28; D: TRBD2; DNA: TGTGCCAGCAGTTTACTAGCGGGAGGGCCGGGGTACGAGCAGTACTTC; CDR3: CASSLLAGGPGYEQYF
size: .; J: TRBJ2-7; V: TRBV11-2; D: .; DNA: TGTGCCAGCAGCCTAGAAGGTAGCGGATACGAGCAGTACTTC; CDR3: CASSLEGSGYEQYF
size: .; J: TRBJ1-4; V: TRBV5-6; D: TRBD1; DNA: TGTGCCAGCAGTTACTGGACAGGGGACGAAAAACTGTTTTTT; CDR3: CASSYWTGDEKLFF
size: .; J: TRBJ1-1; V: TRBV2; D: .; DNA: TGTGCCAGCAGTGAAGGCAGGGAGAACACTGAAGCTTTCTTT; CDR3: CASSEGRENTEAFF
size: .; J: TRBJ2-2; V: TRBV9; D: .; DNA: TGTGCCAGCAGCGACGGACTTCTAGGGGAGCTGTTTTTT; CDR3: CASSDGLLGELFF
size: once; J: TRBJ2-3; V: TRBV10-1; D: TRBD2; DNA: TGCGCCAGCAGTGAGTCCCTAGCGGGAGGTATAGATACGCAGTATTTT; CDR3: CASSESLAGGIDTQYF
size: .; J: TRBJ2-7; V: TRBV28; D: TRBD2; DNA: TGTGCCAGCGGATCGGGACTAGCTGGTTCCTACGAGCAGTACTTC; CDR3: CASGSGLAGSYEQYF
size: .; J: TRBJ2-7; V: TRBV7-8; D: .; DNA: TGTGCCAGCAGCTTACCAGGGATCCTCTACGAGCAGTACTTC; CDR3: CASSLPGILYEQYF
size: .; J: TRBJ2-3; V: TRBV7-8; D: TRBD2; DNA: TGTGCCAGCAGCCCCGAGCGGGAGGGAGTAGATACGCAGTATTTT; CDR3: CASSPEREGVDTQYF
size: .; J: TRBJ2-7; V: TRBV10-3; D: .; DNA: TGTGCCATCAGTGAGTCGGAGCACCTCAGCTCCTACGAGCAGTACTTC; CDR3: CAISESEHLSSYEQYF